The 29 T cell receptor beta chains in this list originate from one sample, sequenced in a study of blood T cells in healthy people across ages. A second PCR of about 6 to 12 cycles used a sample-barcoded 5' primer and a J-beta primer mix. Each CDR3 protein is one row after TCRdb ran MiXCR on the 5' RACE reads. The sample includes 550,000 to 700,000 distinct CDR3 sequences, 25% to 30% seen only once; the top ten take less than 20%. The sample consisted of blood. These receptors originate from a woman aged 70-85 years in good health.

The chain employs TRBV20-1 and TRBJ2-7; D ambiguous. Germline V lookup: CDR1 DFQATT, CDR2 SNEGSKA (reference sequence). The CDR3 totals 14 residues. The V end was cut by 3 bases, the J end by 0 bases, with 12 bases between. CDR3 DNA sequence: TGCAGTGCTAGGAGCATGGGCAACTCCTACGAGCAGTACTTC. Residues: CSARSMGNSYEQYF.

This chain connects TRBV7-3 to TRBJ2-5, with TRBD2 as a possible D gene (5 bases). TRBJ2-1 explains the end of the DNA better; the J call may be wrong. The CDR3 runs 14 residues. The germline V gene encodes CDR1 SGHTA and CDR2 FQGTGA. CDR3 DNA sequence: TGTGCCAGCAGCCGTGGGGTGGAGGAAGCTAGACAGTTCTTC. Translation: CASSRGVEEARQFF.

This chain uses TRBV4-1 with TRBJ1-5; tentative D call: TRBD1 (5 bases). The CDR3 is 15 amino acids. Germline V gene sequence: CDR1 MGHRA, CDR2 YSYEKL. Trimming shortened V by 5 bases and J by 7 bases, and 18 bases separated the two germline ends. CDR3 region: CASSRQQGREQPQHF. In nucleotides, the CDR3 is TGCGCCAGCAGCAGGCAGCAGGGACGGGAACAGCCCCAGCATTTT.

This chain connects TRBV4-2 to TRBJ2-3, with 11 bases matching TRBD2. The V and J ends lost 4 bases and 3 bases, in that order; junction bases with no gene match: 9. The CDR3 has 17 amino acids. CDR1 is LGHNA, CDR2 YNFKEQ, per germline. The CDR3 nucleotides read TGTGCCAGCAGCCGAGCCCTAGCGGGGGGAGGAACAGATACGCAGTATTTT. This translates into CASSRALAGGGTDTQYF.

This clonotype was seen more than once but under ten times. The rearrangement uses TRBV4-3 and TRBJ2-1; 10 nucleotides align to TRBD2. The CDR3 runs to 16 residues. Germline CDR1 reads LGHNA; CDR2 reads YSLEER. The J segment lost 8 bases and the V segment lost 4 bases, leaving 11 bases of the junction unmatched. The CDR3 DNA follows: TGCGCCAGCAGCCGCGGCAATAGCGGGAGGTTCTATGAGCAGTTCTTC. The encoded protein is CASSRGNSGRFYEQFF.

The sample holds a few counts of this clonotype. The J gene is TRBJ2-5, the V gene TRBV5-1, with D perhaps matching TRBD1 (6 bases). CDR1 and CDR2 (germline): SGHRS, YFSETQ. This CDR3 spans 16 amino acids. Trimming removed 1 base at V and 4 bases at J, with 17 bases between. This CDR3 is CASSLLAGAGGETQYF. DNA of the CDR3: TGCGCCAGCAGCTTGTTAGCAGGGGCCGGAGGAGAGACCCAGTACTTC.

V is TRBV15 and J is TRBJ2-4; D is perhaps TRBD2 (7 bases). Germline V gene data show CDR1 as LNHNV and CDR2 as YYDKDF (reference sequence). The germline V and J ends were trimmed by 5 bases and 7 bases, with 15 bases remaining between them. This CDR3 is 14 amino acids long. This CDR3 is CATSSARGANIQYF. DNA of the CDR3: TGTGCCACCAGCTCGGCCCGGGGGGCGAACATTCAGTACTTC.

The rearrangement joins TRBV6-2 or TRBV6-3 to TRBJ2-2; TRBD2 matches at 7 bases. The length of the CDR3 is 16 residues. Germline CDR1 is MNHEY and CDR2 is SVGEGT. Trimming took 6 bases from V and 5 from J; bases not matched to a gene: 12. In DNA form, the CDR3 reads TGTGCCAGCAGCTATCATCCCGGTAGCGGGACCGGGGAGCTGTTTTTT. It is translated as CASSYHPGSGTGELFF.

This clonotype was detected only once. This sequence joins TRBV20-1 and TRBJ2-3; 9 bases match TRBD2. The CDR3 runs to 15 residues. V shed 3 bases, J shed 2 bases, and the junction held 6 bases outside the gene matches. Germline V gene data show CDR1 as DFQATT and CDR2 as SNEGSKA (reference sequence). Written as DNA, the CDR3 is TGCAGTGCTAGTTGGCTAGCGGGGAACACAGATACGCAGTATTTT. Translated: CSASWLAGNTDTQYF.

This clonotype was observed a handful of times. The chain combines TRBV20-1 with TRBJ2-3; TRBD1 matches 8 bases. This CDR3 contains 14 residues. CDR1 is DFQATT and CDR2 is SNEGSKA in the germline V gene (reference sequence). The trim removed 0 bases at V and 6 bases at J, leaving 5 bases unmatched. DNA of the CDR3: TGCAGTGCTAGAGATCAGGGGGCGTCGGATACGCAGTATTTT. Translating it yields CSARDQGASDTQYF.

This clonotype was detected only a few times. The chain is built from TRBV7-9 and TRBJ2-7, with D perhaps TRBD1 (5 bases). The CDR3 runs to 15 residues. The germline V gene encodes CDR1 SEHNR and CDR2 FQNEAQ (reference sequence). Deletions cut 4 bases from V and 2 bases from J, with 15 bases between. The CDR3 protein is CASSSDSWAAYEQYF. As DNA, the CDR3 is TGTGCCAGCAGCTCCGACAGTTGGGCCGCCTACGAGCAGTACTTC.

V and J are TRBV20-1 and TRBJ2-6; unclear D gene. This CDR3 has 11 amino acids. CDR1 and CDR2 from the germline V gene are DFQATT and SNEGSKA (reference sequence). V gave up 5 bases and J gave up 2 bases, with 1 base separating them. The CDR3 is CSAAGANVLTF. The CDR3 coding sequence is TGCAGTGCTGCTGGGGCCAACGTCCTGACTTTC.

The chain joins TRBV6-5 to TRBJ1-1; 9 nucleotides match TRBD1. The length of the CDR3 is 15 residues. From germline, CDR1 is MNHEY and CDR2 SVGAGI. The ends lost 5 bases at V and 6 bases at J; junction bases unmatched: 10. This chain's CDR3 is CASSRVHRGQAEAFF. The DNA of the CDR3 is TGTGCCAGCAGTCGCGTGCACAGGGGGCAAGCTGAAGCTTTCTTT.

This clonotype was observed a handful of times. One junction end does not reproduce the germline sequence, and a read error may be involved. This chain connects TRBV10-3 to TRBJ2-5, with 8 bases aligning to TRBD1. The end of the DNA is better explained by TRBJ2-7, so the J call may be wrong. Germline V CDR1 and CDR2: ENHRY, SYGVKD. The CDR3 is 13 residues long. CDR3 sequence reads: CAIRDRSSDEQYF. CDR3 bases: TGTGCCATCCGGGACAGGTCCTCCGACGAGCAGTACTTC.

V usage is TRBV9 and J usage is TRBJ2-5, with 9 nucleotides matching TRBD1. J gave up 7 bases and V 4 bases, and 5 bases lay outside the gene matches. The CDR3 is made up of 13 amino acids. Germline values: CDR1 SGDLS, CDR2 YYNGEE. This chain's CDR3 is CASSSGQGMTQYF. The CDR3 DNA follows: TGTGCCAGCAGCTCTGGACAGGGGATGACCCAGTACTTC.

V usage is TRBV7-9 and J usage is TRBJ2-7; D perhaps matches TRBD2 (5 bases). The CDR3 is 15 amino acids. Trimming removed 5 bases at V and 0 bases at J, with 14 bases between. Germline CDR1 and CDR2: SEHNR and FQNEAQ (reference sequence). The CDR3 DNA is TGTGCCAGCAGCCCAAGGGCCAGCGGCTCCTACGAGCAGTACTTC. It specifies CASSPRASGSYEQYF.

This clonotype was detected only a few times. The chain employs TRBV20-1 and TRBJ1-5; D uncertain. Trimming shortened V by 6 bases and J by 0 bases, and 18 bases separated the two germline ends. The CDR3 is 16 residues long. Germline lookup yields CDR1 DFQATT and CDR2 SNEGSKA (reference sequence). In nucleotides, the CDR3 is TGCAGTGCCATCCTAGGTGCGGGAGCTAGCAATCAGCCCCAGCATTTT. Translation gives CSAILGAGASNQPQHF.

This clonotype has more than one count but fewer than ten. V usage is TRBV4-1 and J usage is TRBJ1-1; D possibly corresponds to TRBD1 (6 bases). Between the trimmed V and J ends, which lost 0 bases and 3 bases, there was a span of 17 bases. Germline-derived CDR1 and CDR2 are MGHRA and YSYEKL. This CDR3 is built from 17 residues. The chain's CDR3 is CASSQDPLGGIDTEAFF. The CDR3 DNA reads TGCGCCAGCAGCCAAGATCCCCTCGGGGGCATAGACACTGAAGCTTTCTTT.

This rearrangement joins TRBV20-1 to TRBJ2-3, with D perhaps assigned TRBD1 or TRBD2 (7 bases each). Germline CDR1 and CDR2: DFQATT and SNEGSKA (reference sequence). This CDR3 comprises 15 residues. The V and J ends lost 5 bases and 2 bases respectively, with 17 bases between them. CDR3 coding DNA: TGCAGTGCTTACCCAGGGGGGGCCCCCACAGATACGCAGTATTTT. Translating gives CSAYPGGAPTDTQYF.

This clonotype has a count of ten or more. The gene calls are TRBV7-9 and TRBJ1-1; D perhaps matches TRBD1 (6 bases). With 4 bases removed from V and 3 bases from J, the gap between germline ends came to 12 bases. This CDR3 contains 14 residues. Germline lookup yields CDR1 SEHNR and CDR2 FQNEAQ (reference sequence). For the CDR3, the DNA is TGTGCCAGCAGCTCCGAGGGGGGGTACACTGAAGCTTTCTTT. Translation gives CASSSEGGYTEAFF.

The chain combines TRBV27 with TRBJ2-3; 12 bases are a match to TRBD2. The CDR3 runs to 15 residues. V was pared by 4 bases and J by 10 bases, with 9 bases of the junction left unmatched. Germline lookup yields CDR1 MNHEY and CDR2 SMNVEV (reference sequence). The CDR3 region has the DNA TGTGCCAGCAGTTCCCGAAGACTAGCGGGGGAGGCGCAGTATTTT. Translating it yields CASSSRRLAGEAQYF.

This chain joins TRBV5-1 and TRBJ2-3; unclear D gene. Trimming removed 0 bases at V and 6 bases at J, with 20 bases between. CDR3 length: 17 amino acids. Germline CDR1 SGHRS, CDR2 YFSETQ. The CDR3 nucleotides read TGCGCCAGCAGCTTGGCCGCATCGGGCCCAGGCGGCGATACGCAGTATTTT. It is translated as CASSLAASGPGGDTQYF.

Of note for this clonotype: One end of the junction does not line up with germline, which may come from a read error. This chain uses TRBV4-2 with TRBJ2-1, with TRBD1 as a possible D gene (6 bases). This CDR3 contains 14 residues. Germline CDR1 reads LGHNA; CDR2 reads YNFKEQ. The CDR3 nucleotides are TGTGCCATCAGCCAAGAACAGGGTTTGATTGAGCAGTTCTTC. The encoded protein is CAISQEQGLIEQFF.

In DNA form, the CDR3 reads TGCGCCAGCAAACTAGCGGGGGGGCCCCCAGATACGCAGTATTTT. Amino acid sequence: CASKLAGGPPDTQYF. The J gene is TRBJ2-3, the V gene TRBV10-2, with 13 positions matching TRBD2. This CDR3 is 15 amino acids long. J was trimmed by 4 bases and V by 7 bases; bases with no gene match: 5. Germline CDR1 reads WSHSY; CDR2 reads SAAADI.

The CDR3 spells CSARDHSNYGYTF. CDR3 sequence (DNA): TGCAGTGCTAGAGATCACAGTAACTATGGCTACACCTTC. The V gene is TRBV20-1, the J gene TRBJ1-2; D unclear. Trimming took off 0 bases at V and 1 base at J, with 6 bases between the two ends. The germline V gene encodes CDR1 DFQATT and CDR2 SNEGSKA (reference sequence). The CDR3 loop spans 13 amino acids.

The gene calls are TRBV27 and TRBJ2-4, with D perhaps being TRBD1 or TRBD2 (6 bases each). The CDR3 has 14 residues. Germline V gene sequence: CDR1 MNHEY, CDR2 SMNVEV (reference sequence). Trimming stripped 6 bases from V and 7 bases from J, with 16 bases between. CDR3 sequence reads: CASSLARGGNIQYF. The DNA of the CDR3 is TGTGCCAGCAGCCTGGCCCGAGGGGGGAACATTCAGTACTTC.

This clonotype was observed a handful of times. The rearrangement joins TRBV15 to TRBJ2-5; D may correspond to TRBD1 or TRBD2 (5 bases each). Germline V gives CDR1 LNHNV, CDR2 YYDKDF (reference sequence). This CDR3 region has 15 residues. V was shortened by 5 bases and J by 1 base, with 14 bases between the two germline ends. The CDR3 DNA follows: TGTGCCACCAGCCAAAATGGGGGTCCCCAAGAGACCCAGTACTTC. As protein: CATSQNGGPQETQYF.

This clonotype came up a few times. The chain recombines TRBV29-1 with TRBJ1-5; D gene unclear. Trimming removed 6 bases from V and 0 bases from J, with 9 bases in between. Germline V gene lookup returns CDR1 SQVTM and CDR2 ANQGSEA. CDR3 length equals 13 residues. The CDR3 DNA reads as TGCAGCGTAGCCTATTATAGCAATCAGCCCCAGCATTTT. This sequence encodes CSVAYYSNQPQHF.

The CDR3 reads CASSPYTANYGYTF. The CDR3 DNA reads as TGCGCCAGCAGCCCTTACACCGCTAACTATGGCTACACCTTC. V usage is TRBV4-1 and J usage is TRBJ1-2; D is unclear. The CDR3 contains 14 residues. The V and J ends lost 4 bases and 0 bases respectively, with 9 bases between them. The V gene's germline CDR1 is MGHRA and CDR2 YSYEKL.